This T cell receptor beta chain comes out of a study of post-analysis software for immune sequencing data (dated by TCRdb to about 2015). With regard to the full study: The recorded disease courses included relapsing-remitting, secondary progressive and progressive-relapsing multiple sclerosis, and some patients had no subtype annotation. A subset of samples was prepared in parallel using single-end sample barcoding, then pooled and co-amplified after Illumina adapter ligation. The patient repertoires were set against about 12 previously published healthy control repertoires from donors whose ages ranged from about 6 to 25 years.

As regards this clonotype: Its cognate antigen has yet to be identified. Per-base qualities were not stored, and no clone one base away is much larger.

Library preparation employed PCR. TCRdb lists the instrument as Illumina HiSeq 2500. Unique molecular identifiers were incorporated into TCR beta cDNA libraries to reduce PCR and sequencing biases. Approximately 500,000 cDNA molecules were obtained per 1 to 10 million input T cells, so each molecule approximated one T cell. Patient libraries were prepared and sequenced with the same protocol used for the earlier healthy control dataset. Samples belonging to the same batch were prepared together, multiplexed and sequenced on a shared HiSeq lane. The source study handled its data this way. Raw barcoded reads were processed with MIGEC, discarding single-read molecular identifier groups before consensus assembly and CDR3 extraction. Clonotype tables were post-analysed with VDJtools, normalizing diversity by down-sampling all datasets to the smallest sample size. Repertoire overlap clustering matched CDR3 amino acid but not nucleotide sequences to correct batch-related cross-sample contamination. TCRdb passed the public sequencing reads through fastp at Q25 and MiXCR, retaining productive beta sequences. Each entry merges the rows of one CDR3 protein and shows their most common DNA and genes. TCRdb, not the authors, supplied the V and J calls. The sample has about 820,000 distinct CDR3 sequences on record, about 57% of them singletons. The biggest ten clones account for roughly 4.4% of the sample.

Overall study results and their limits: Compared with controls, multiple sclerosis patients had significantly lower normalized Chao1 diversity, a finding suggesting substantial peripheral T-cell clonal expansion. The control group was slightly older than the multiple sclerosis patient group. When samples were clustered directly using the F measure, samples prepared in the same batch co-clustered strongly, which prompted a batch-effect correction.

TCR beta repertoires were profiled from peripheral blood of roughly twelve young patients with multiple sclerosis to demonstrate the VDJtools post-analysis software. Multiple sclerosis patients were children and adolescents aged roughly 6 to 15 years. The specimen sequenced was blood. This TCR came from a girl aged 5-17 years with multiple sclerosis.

This receptor has the CDR3 CASSQTGTGAYEQYF. The DNA sequence follows: TGCGCCAGCAGCCAGACCGGGACAGGGGCCTACGAGCAGTACTTC. The V and J segments used are TRBV4-1 and TRBJ2-7; TRBD1 aligns with 10 central bases. The junction shows trimming of 3 bases on V and 2 bases on J, and the gene matches do not reach 4 bases of it. Including the terminal cysteine and phenylalanine, the CDR3 comprises 15 residues. Kept here is only the CDR3 DNA, which spans 45 bases and is read in frame from base 1. CDR1 MGHRA and CDR2 YSYEKL are derived from the germline V gene.